This is a list of T cell receptor beta chains from one sample in a study of blood T cell repertoires in COVID-19. Sequencing was performed with immunoSEQ multiplex PCR; in TCRdb, only in-frame clones are kept and a portion is missing. The table has under 200,000 clones, roughly 85% seen once. Material for sequencing was peripheral blood. These receptors all come from a man aged 55 to 70 with active or convalescent COVID-19. Both conserved end residues are trimmed from each CDR3.

j_gene: TRBJ1-1; v_gene: TRBV3-1/TRBV3-2; CDR3aa: ASSQDRGGTEAF
j_gene: TRBJ2-5; v_gene: TRBV9; CDR3aa: ASSVGNSGGQETQY
j_gene: TRBJ1-2; v_gene: TRBV6-6; CDR3aa: ASSYIGYNYGYT
j_gene: TRBJ2-2; v_gene: TRBV6-5; CDR3aa: ASSYERNTGELF
j_gene: TRBJ1-2; v_gene: TRBV15; CDR3aa: ATSRAVAGDYGYT
j_gene: TRBJ1-1; v_gene: TRBV3-1/TRBV3-2; CDR3aa: ASSQGGGTEAF
j_gene: TRBJ1-4; v_gene: TRBV18; CDR3aa: ASSPGQGVGEKLF
j_gene: TRBJ1-4; v_gene: TRBV11-2; CDR3aa: ASSLGTRGLGELF
j_gene: TRBJ2-7; v_gene: TRBV24-1; CDR3aa: AAPGEGTYEQY
j_gene: TRBJ1-2; v_gene: TRBV5-5; CDR3aa: ASSITGNYGYT
j_gene: TRBJ1-6; v_gene: TRBV2; CDR3aa: ASSDLRDSPLH
j_gene: TRBJ2-6; v_gene: TRBV11-2; CDR3aa: ASRFGQSGANVLT
j_gene: TRBJ1-1; v_gene: TRBV18; CDR3aa: ASGTDRANTEAF
j_gene: TRBJ1-2; v_gene: TRBV6-1; CDR3aa: ASSEPGTGGSYGYT
j_gene: TRBJ2-7; v_gene: TRBV9; CDR3aa: ARTGTANYEQY
j_gene: TRBJ1-6; v_gene: TRBV6-5; CDR3aa: ASILDRANSPLH
j_gene: TRBJ2-5; v_gene: TRBV24-1; CDR3aa: ATSDLTSGGETQY
j_gene: TRBJ2-5; v_gene: TRBV11-2; CDR3aa: ASSFPDTETQY
j_gene: TRBJ1-2; v_gene: TRBV6-6; CDR3aa: ASSFSNGDSGYT
j_gene: TRBJ2-1; v_gene: TRBV29-1; CDR3aa: SVPNTDRGPYNEQF
j_gene: TRBJ2-3; v_gene: TRBV7-6; CDR3aa: ASSLDPSGGMGTDTQY
j_gene: TRBJ2-3; v_gene: TRBV5-5; CDR3aa: ASSLQGAQTDTQY
j_gene: TRBJ1-5; v_gene: TRBV18; CDR3aa: ASSEGQANQPQH
j_gene: TRBJ2-1; v_gene: TRBV27; CDR3aa: ASSLSPSGVRSYNEQF
j_gene: TRBJ2-3; v_gene: TRBV6-6; CDR3aa: ASNLGGPKDTQY
j_gene: TRBJ1-2; v_gene: TRBV6-1; CDR3aa: ASSEADSYNYGYT
j_gene: TRBJ2-6; v_gene: TRBV19; CDR3aa: ASSIRSSGANVLT
j_gene: TRBJ2-1; v_gene: TRBV7-3; CDR3aa: ASSLKAFMDEQF
j_gene: TRBJ2-5; v_gene: TRBV2; CDR3aa: ASSNQGSGQETQY
j_gene: TRBJ2-7; v_gene: TRBV2; CDR3aa: ASIKLGAGLENEQY
j_gene: TRBJ1-2; v_gene: TRBV7-9; CDR3aa: ASSLAGFRGGYT
j_gene: TRBJ1-2; v_gene: TRBV29-1; CDR3aa: SVDRGDGYT
j_gene: TRBJ1-6; v_gene: TRBV6-5; CDR3aa: ASSYRAPGSPLH
j_gene: TRBJ2-5; v_gene: TRBV3-1/TRBV3-2; CDR3aa: ASSAKARETQY
j_gene: TRBJ1-1; v_gene: TRBV27; CDR3aa: ASSYRANTEAF
j_gene: TRBJ2-1; v_gene: TRBV3-1/TRBV3-2; CDR3aa: ASKLAEEQF
j_gene: TRBJ1-2; v_gene: TRBV5-1; CDR3aa: ASSLDASGTGANYGYT